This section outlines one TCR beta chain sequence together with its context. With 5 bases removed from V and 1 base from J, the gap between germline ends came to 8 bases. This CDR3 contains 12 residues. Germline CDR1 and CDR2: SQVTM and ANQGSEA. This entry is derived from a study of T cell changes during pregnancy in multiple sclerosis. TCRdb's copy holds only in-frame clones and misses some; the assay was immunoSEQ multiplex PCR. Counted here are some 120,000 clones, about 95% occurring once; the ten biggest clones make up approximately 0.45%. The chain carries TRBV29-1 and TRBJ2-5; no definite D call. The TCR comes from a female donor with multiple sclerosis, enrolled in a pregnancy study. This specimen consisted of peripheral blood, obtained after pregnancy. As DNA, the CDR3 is TGCAGCGTTAGCGTCGGCCAAGAGACCCAGTACTTC. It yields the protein CSVSVGQETQYF.